Shown below are 10 T cell receptor beta chains from a single sample sequenced in a study of T-cell reconstitution after alpha-beta-depleted transplantation in children. TCRbeta library construction was performed incorporating unique molecular identifiers. TCRdb re-derived calls from the PCR reads in MiXCR, one entry per CDR3 protein. The data contain some 120,000 distinct CDR3 sequences, around a tenth of them singletons. The material sequenced was PBMCs, mostly from graft donor cells, taken 180 days after TCRalphabeta/CD19-depleted stem cell transplant. These receptors originate from a girl in the first two years of life who had a stem cell transplant for combined immunodeficiency, so the T cells may come from the graft donor.

This clonotype was seen repeatedly, ten times or more. The chain has TRBV5-1 and TRBJ1-2, with 7 nucleotides matching TRBD1. This CDR3 is 14 amino acids long. Germline loops: CDR1 SGHRS, CDR2 YFSETQ. Trimming took 4 bases from V and 3 from J; bases not matched to a gene: 6. The CDR3 bases are TGCGCCAGCAGCCCCGGGACAGCTTACTATGGCTACACCTTC. Translation: CASSPGTAYYGYTF.

This sequence joins TRBV24-1 and TRBJ2-1; no definite D call. Germline values: CDR1 KGHDR, CDR2 SFDVKD. The CDR3 has 14 residues. The V gene lost 4 bases and the J gene lost 7 bases, with 13 bases spanning the gap. The CDR3 reads CATSESSVVNEQFF. Written as DNA, the CDR3 is TGTGCCACCAGTGAGTCCTCGGTGGTGAATGAGCAGTTCTTC.

This chain connects TRBV20-1 to TRBJ2-4, with D possibly being TRBD1 (5 bases). Germline V gene lookup returns CDR1 DFQATT and CDR2 SNEGSKA (reference sequence). V was pared by 5 bases and J by 9 bases, with 17 bases between. CDR3 size: 13 residues. The CDR3 DNA reads TGCAGTGCTCCCCCGGCAGGGTGGGGCATTCAGTACTTC. Protein sequence: CSAPPAGWGIQYF.

The DNA for the CDR3 is TGTGCCAGTAGTATTATTAGCGGGAGTGGTAAGACCGGGGAGCTGTTTTTT. Translating gives CASSIISGSGKTGELFF. The chain carries TRBV19 and TRBJ2-2; 9 bases are shared with TRBD2. Germline loops: CDR1 LNHDA, CDR2 SQIVND (reference sequence). V dropped 3 bases and J dropped 5; count of bases not matched to a gene: 10. The CDR3 is 17 residues long.

The table lists this clonotype with a few counts. The chain carries TRBV20-1 and TRBJ2-5, with D perhaps TRBD2 (5 bases). Trimming cost V 0 bases and J 1 base, with 15 bases left between them. The V gene's germline CDR1 is DFQATT and CDR2 SNEGSKA (reference sequence). The CDR3 runs to 16 residues. CDR3 loop: CSARESYAGIQETQYF. As DNA, the CDR3 is TGCAGTGCTAGAGAGTCCTATGCGGGCATCCAAGAGACCCAGTACTTC.

The J gene is TRBJ1-4, the V gene TRBV7-3; D ambiguous. V dropped 5 bases and J dropped 7 bases, with 11 bases sitting between them. In germline, CDR1 is SGHTA, CDR2 FQGTGA. The CDR3 sequence is 13 residues long. The CDR3, as DNA: TGTGCCAGCAGCAACCACGAGGGTGAAAAACTGTTTTTT. Translated, it gives CASSNHEGEKLFF.

This clonotype was detected ten times or more. The rearrangement uses TRBV29-1 and TRBJ2-6; tentatively, D is TRBD1 or TRBD2 (5 bases each). Trimming shortened V by 7 bases and J by 1 base, and 5 bases separated the two germline ends. This CDR3 is 12 amino acids long. In germline, CDR1 is SQVTM, CDR2 ANQGSEA. CDR3 sequence reads: CSGGSGANVLTF. The CDR3 DNA is TGCAGCGGGGGGTCTGGGGCCAACGTCCTGACTTTC.

The V gene is TRBV6-1, the J gene TRBJ2-3; 8 nucleotides align to TRBD1. The CDR3 totals 15 residues. Germline V CDR1 and CDR2: MNHNS, SASEGT. V lost 6 bases and J lost 5; bases outside the gene matches: 10. CDR3 in amino acids: CASSRGQGEQDTQYF. The CDR3 DNA reads TGTGCCAGCAGCCGTGGACAGGGTGAGCAAGATACGCAGTATTTT.

In DNA form, the CDR3 reads TGTGCCAGCAGTTACGGAGGGAGTTCACCCCTCCACTTT. Its protein is CASSYGGSSPLHF. The chain links TRBV6-5 to TRBJ1-6; D is unresolved. This CDR3 is built from 13 residues. Germline-derived CDR1 and CDR2 are MNHEY and SVGAGI. V was shortened by 2 bases and J by 9 bases, with 8 bases between the two germline ends.

The chain employs TRBV20-1 and TRBJ1-1; 7 positions agree with TRBD1. Per germline, CDR1 DFQATT and CDR2 SNEGSKA (reference sequence). Trimming at V came to 6 bases and at J to 0 bases, leaving 4 bases not matched to a gene. The CDR3 has 13 residues. The CDR3 region has the DNA TGCAGTGCCCCACAGGGGTTGAACACTGAAGCTTTCTTT. Protein sequence: CSAPQGLNTEAFF.